A selection of T cell receptor beta chains follows, all from one sample in a study of blood T cell repertoires in COVID-19. TCRdb's copy holds only in-frame clones and misses some; the assay was immunoSEQ multiplex PCR. Of tens of thousands of clones in the sample, about 74% were seen once. The sample comprised peripheral blood. The receptor source for this set is a human donor with acute or convalescent COVID-19. The donor label of this sample is uncertain. The CDR3 runs from the conserved cysteine through the conserved F or W. The D gene is left open where the match is weak. Size tells how often a clone was seen (once, few, many) or the class of an expanded clone, and some rows leave it out.

cdr3_nt	cdr3_aa	j_call	clone_size	v_call	d_call	cdr3_length
TGTGCCAGCAGTTTTAGGGGGTTCTCTGGGGCCAACGTCCTGACTTTC	CASSFRGFSGANVLTF	TRBJ2-6	NA	TRBV28	NA	16
TGTGCCAGCAGCTTAGCGGGTCGGGCAGGGGGTTCACCCCTCCACTTT	CASSLAGRAGGSPLHF	TRBJ1-6	NA	TRBV7-2	TRBD1	16
TGTGCCATTTCAGGCCTTTATAGCAATCAGCCCCAGCATTTT	CAISGLYSNQPQHF	TRBJ1-5	NA	TRBV6-5	NA	14
TGTGCCAGCAGCGTTGTTAGCGGGAGTCGGTACAATGAGCAGTTCTTC	CASSVVSGSRYNEQFF	TRBJ2-1	few	TRBV9	TRBD2	16
TGTGCCAGCAGCCCCATGGGACAGGGGGCAGGAGAGACCCAGTACTTC	CASSPMGQGAGETQYF	TRBJ2-5	few	TRBV7-3	TRBD1	16
TGTGCCAGCAGCTCCACTAGCCAAGAGACCCAGTACTTC	CASSSTSQETQYF	TRBJ2-5	NA	TRBV7-3	NA	13
TGTGCCAGCAGCTTAGACGGGGAGGCTGGGGCTGAAGCTTTCTTT	CASSLDGEAGAEAFF	TRBJ1-1	NA	TRBV7-9	NA	15
TGTGCCAGCAGTGACCAGGGAAACACCATATATTTT	CASSDQGNTIYF	TRBJ1-3	NA	TRBV2	NA	12
TGTGCCAGCTCCCCCCAGGGACAGGGGGCATATGAGCAGTTCTTC	CASSPQGQGAYEQFF	TRBJ2-1	NA	TRBV18	TRBD1	15
TGTGCCAGCAGCCCGCGCACTAACTATGGCTACACCTTC	CASSPRTNYGYTF	TRBJ1-2	NA	TRBV5-4	NA	13
TGTGCCAGCAGCTTGGGGGCTTTGGACACTGAAGCTTTCTTT	CASSLGALDTEAFF	TRBJ1-1	few	TRBV5-4	NA	14
TGTGCCTGGAGTCCCCCTGGGGCGCGATTACGGGACACCTTC	CAWSPPGARLRDTF	TRBJ1-2	NA	TRBV30	NA	14
TGCGCCAGCAGCTTGAGGCGCGGGGCGGGAGTGGAGGAGCAGTACTTC	CASSLRRGAGVEEQYF	TRBJ2-7	NA	TRBV5-1	TRBD2	16
TGTGCCTGGAACGAGGGCGGGGTCACTGAAGCTTTCTTT	CAWNEGGVTEAFF	TRBJ1-1	once	TRBV30	NA	13
TGTGCCAGCAGCCGAGGGACTCCCGCATACGAGCAGTACTTC	CASSRGTPAYEQYF	TRBJ2-7	NA	TRBV7-8	NA	14
TGTGCCAGCAGCCAAGACTTTTCCGATACGCAGTATTTT	CASSQDFSDTQYF	TRBJ2-3	NA	TRBV3-1/TRBV3-2	NA	13
TGTGCCAGCGAAGGACAGGTCTCCTACGAGCAGTACTTC	CASEGQVSYEQYF	TRBJ2-7	few	TRBV6-5	TRBD1	13
TGTGCCACCAGTGATTTGACTAGCGGGAGAACAGATACGCAGTATTTT	CATSDLTSGRTDTQYF	TRBJ2-3	NA	TRBV24-1	TRBD2	16
TGCGCCAGCAGCCACGGAGGGATAGCGGCGGAGAATTCACCCCTCCACTTT	CASSHGGIAAENSPLHF	TRBJ1-6	few	TRBV4-3	NA	17
TGTGCCAGCAGCTTGGCCGGGCGGGAAAGAGGCTCCTACAATGAGCAGTTCTTC	CASSLAGRERGSYNEQFF	TRBJ2-1	NA	TRBV5-4	NA	18
TGTGCCAGCAAGGGACAGGGGTACAATGAGCAGTTCTTC	CASKGQGYNEQFF	TRBJ2-1	NA	TRBV28	TRBD1	13
TGTGCCAGCAGCTTGTACAGGGGGAAAGAAAAACTGTTTTTT	CASSLYRGKEKLFF	TRBJ1-4	once	TRBV7-2	TRBD1	14
TGTGCCACCAGTGACCGGGAAGAGCAGTTCTTC	CATSDREEQFF	TRBJ2-1	NA	TRBV24-1	NA	11
TGTGCCTGGAGAGGAGGGGCAACTAATGAAAAACTGTTTTTT	CAWRGGATNEKLFF	TRBJ1-4	NA	TRBV30	NA	14
TGTGCCTGGAGTGCCTCCGCGTCGGCACAGGGGAATTCACCCCTCCACTTT	CAWSASASAQGNSPLHF	TRBJ1-6	NA	TRBV30	TRBD1	17
TGTGCCAGCAGTTACGGGGGGACTAGCAGGACAGATACGCAGTATTTT	CASSYGGTSRTDTQYF	TRBJ2-3	NA	TRBV6-5	TRBD2	16
TGTGCCAGCAGCCAAGAAGGGACTAGCGGGAGCCCGGATTTT	CASSQEGTSGSPDF	TRBJ2-3	NA	TRBV3-1/TRBV3-2	TRBD2	14
TGTGCCAGCAGCCAAGAGACTAGCGGGATTAGAGAGACCCAGTACTTC	CASSQETSGIRETQYF	TRBJ2-5	NA	TRBV4-2	TRBD2	16
TGTGCCAGCAGCTTAGCGCTAAAGGGACTAGCGGGAGCGAACACCGGGGAGCTGTTTTTT	CASSLALKGLAGANTGELFF	TRBJ2-2	once	TRBV7-2	TRBD2	20
TGTGCCATCAGTGAGTCCGAGGAAACCGGGGAGCTGTTTTTT	CAISESEETGELFF	TRBJ2-2	NA	TRBV10-3	NA	14
TGTGCCAGCAGCTACGCCTCCCAGGCCCAGTCCTACAATGAGCAGTTCTTC	CASSYASQAQSYNEQFF	TRBJ2-1	NA	TRBV7-3	NA	17
TGTGCCAGCAGTGACTCGGGGGGGGGATACAATGAGCAGTTCTTC	CASSDSGGGYNEQFF	TRBJ2-1	NA	TRBV6-4	TRBD2	15
TGTGCCAGCAGCCAATTCCAGGAGGGCAATCAGCCCCAGCATTTT	CASSQFQEGNQPQHF	TRBJ1-5	few	TRBV9	NA	15
TGTGCCAGTAGGGGCTGGGACAATGAGCAGTTCTTC	CASRGWDNEQFF	TRBJ2-1	once	TRBV19	NA	12
TGTGCCAGCAGGCAGGGGGCTTCCTCCTACGAGCAGTACTTC	CASRQGASSYEQYF	TRBJ2-7	NA	TRBV3-1/TRBV3-2	TRBD1	14
TGTGCCAGCAGCGTATCCATTAACTATGGCTACACCTTC	CASSVSINYGYTF	TRBJ1-2	NA	TRBV9	NA	13